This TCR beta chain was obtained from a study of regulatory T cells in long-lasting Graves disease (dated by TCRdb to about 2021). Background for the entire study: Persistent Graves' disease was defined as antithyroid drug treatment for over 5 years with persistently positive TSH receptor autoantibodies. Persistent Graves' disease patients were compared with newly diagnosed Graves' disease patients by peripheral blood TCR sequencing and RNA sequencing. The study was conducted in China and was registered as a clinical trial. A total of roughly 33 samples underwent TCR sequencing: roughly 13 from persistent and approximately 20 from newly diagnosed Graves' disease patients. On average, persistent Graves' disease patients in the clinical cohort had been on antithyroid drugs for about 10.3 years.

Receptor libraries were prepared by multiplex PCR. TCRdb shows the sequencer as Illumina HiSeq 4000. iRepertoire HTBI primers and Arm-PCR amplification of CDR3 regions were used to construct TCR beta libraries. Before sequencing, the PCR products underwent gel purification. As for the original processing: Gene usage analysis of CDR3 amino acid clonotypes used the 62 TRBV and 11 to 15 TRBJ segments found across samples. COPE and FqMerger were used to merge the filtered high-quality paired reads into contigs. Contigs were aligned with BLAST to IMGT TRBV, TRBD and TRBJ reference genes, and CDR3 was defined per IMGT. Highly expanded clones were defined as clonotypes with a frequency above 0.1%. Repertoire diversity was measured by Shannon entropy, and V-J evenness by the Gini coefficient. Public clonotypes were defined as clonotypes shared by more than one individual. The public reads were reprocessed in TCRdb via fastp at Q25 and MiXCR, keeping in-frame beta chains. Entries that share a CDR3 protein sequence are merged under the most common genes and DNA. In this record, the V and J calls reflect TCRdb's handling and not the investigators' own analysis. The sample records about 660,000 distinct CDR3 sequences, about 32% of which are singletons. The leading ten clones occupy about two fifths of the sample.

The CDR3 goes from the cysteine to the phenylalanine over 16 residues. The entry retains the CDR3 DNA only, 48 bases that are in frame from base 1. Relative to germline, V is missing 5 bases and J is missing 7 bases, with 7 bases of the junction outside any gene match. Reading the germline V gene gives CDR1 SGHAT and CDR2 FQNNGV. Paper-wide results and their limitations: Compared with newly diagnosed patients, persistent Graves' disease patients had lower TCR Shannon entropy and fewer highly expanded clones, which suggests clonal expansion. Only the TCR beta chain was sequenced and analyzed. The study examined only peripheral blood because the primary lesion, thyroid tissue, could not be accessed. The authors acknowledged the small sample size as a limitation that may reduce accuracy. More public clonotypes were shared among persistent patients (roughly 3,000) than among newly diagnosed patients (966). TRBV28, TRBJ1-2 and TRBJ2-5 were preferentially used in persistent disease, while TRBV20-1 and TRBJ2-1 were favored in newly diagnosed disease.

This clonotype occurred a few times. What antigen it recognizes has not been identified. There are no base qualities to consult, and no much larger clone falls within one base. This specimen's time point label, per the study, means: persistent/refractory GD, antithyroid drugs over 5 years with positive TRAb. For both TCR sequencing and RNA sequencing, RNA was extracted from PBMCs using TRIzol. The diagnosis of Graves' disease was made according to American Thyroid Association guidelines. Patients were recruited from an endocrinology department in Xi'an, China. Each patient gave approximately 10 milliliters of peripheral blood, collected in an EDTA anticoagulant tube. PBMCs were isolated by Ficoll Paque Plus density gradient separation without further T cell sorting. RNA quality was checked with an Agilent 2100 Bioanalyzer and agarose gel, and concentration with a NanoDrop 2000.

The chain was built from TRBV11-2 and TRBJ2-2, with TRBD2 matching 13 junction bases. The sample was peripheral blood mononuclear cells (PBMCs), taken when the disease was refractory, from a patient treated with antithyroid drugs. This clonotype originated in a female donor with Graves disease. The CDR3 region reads CASSITSGRAGGELFF. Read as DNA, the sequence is TGTGCCAGCAGCATTACTAGCGGGAGGGCCGGCGGGGAGCTGTTTTTT.